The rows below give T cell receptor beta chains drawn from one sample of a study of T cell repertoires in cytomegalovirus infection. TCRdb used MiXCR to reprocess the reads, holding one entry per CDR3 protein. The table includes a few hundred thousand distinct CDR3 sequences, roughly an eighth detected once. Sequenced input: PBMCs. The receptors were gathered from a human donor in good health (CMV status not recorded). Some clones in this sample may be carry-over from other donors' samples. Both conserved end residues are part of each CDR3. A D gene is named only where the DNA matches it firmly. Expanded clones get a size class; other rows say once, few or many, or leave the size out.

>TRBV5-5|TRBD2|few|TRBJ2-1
CASSGTSDSYNEQFF
TGTGCCAGCAGCGGAACTAGCGACTCCTACAATGAGCAGTTCTTC
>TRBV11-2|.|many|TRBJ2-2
CASSLDREAGELFF
TGTGCCAGCAGCTTAGATAGGGAGGCCGGGGAGCTGTTTTTT
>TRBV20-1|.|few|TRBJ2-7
CSARDGPYEQYF
TGCAGTGCTAGAGATGGACCTTACGAGCAGTACTTC
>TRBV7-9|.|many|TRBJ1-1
CASSFGAMNTEAFF
TGTGCCAGCAGCTTTGGGGCCATGAACACTGAAGCTTTCTTT
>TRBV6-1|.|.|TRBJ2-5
CASSDGARFEETQYF
TGTGCCAGCAGTGATGGGGCCCGGTTCGAGGAGACCCAGTACTTC
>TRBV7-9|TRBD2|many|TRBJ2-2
CASRSAGGPSGELFF
TGTGCCAGCAGATCTGCGGGGGGGCCGTCCGGGGAGCTGTTTTTT
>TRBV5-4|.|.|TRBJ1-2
CASSLWSAALNGYTF
TGTGCCAGCAGCTTGTGGTCGGCGGCCCTTAATGGCTACACCTTC
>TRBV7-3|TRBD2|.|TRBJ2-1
CASSLRERNEQFF
TGTGCCAGCAGTTTGCGGGAGCGCAATGAGCAGTTCTTC
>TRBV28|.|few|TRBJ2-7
CASAVSSYEQYF
TGTGCCAGTGCTGTCAGCTCCTACGAGCAGTACTTC
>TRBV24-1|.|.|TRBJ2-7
CATSDAGLYEQYF
TGTGCCACCAGTGATGCGGGGCTGTACGAGCAGTACTTC
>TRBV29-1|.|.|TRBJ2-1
CSAVGQSSYNEQFF
TGCAGCGCCGTCGGCCAGAGCTCCTACAATGAGCAGTTCTTC
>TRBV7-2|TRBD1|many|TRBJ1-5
CASSLVTGGNQPQHF
TGTGCCAGCAGCTTAGTGACAGGGGGCAATCAGCCCCAGCATTTT
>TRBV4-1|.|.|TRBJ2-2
CASSPDRFGTGELFF
TGCGCCAGCAGCCCTGACAGGTTTGGCACCGGGGAGCTGTTTTTT
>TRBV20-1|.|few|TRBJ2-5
CSASLYGERETQYF
TGCAGTGCTAGCCTATACGGTGAACGAGAGACCCAGTACTTC
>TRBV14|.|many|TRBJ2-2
CASSQEHTSGLNGELFF
TGTGCCAGCAGCCAAGAGCATACTAGTGGACTGAACGGGGAGCTGTTTTTT
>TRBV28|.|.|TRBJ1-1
CASRTLGRTEAFF
TGTGCCAGCAGGACCCTTGGGAGGACTGAAGCTTTCTTT
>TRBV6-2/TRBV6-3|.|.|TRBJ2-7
CASLSGTPTYEQYF
TGTGCCAGTCTTTCCGGGACTCCAACCTACGAGCAGTACTTC
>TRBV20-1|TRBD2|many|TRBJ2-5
CSARGALGTSGPQETQYF
TGCAGTGCTAGAGGAGCTTTAGGGACTAGCGGCCCCCAAGAGACCCAGTACTTC
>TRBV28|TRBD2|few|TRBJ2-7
CASSLTGLAGGEQYF
TGTGCCAGCAGTCTGACGGGACTAGCGGGAGGGGAGCAGTACTTC
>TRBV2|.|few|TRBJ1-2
CASSEELSGYTF
TGTGCCAGCAGTGAAGAGCTCTCTGGCTACACCTTC
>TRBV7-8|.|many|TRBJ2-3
CASSLRQITDTQYF
TGTGCCAGCAGCTTACGACAGATCACAGATACGCAGTATTTT
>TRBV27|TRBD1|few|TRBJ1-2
CASSLLGDSVYGYTF
TGTGCCAGCAGTTTATTAGGGGACAGCGTCTATGGCTACACCTTC
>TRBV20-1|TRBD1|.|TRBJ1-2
CSARARRDRGFDTF
TGCAGTGCTAGAGCCCGCCGGGACAGAGGATTCGACACCTTC
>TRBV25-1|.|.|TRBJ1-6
CASSERTSYNSPLHF
TGTGCCAGCAGTGAGAGAACGAGCTATAATTCACCCCTCCACTTT
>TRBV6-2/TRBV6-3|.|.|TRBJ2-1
CASSYSRGGGYVDEQFF
TGTGCCAGCAGTTACTCGAGAGGCGGAGGGTATGTCGATGAGCAGTTCTTC
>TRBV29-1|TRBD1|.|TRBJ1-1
CSVRTGDAEAFF
TGCAGCGTTCGAACAGGGGACGCTGAAGCTTTCTTT
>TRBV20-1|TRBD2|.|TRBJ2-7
CSARGTSGKNEQYF
TGCAGTGCTAGGGGGACTAGCGGGAAGAACGAGCAGTACTTC
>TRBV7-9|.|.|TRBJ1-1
CASSNSGMNTEAFF
TGTGCCAGCAGCAACTCCGGGATGAACACTGAAGCTTTCTTT
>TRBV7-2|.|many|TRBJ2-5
CASSPRTNRETQYF
TGTGCCAGCAGCCCTCGGACTAACAGAGAGACCCAGTACTTC
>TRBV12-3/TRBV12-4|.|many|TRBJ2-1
CASTWGGPSNEQFF
TGTGCCAGCACCTGGGGGGGGCCTTCCAATGAGCAGTTCTTC
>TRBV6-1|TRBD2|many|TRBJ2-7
CASTQPGLAGYEQYF
TGTGCCAGCACCCAACCCGGACTAGCGGGCTACGAGCAGTACTTC
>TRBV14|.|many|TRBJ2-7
CASSQRPHSYEQYF
TGTGCCAGCAGCCAAAGGCCGCACTCCTACGAGCAGTACTTC
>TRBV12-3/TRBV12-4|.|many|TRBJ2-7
CASTPSPRGSYEQYF
TGTGCCAGCACTCCCTCCCCCCGCGGGTCCTACGAGCAGTACTTC
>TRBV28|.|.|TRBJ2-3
CASSFGTSSTDTQYF
TGTGCCAGCAGTTTTGGGACATCTAGCACAGATACGCAGTATTTT
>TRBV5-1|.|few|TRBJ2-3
CASSVLLITDTQYF
TGCGCCAGCAGCGTTCTTTTGATCACAGATACGCAGTATTTT